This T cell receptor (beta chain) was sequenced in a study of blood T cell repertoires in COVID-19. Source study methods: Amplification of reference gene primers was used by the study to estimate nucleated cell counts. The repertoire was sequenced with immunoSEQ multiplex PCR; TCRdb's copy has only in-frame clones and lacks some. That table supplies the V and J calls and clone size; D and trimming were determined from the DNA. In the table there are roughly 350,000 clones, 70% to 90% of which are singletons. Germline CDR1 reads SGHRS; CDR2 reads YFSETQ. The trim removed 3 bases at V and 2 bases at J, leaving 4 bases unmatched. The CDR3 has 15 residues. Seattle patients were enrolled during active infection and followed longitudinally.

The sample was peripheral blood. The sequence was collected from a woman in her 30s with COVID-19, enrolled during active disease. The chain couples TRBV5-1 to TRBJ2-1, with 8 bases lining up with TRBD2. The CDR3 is CASSYTSGTYNEQFF. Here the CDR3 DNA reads TGCGCCAGCAGCTACACTAGCGGAACCTACAATGAGCAGTTCTTC.